Below are 20 T cell receptor beta chains sequenced from a single sample in a study of cytomegalovirus exposure and HLA in healthy donors. Researchers ran the PCR with 60 Vbeta and 13 Jbeta primers. Here immunoSEQ multiplex PCR was the method, and the copy in TCRdb shows in-frame clones only, minus some. This sample has around 190,000 clones, with roughly 87% found just once. The sample was PBMCs. Receptors originate from a woman aged 45-65 years in good health and CMV-seronegative.

This clone was counted once. V usage is TRBV28 and J usage is TRBJ2-5; 8 bases match TRBD1. The J segment lost 5 bases and the V segment lost 4 bases, leaving 6 bases of the junction unmatched. The germline V gene encodes CDR1 MDHEN and CDR2 SYDVKM. The CDR3 is 14 amino acids. This CDR3 reads CASSSSGGWETQYF. The CDR3 region has the DNA TGTGCCAGCAGTTCCTCAGGGGGCTGGGAGACCCAGTACTTC.

The chain has TRBV2 and TRBJ1-1, with 9 positions matching TRBD1. V shed 7 bases and J 5 bases; nucleotides not matched to a gene: 5. The germline V gene encodes CDR1 SNHLY and CDR2 FYNNEI. CDR3 length: 13 residues. The CDR3 sequence is CASNGQGLTEAFF. CDR3 nucleotides: TGTGCCAGCAACGGACAGGGGTTGACTGAAGCTTTCTTT.

The chain uses TRBV2 and TRBJ1-1, with D possibly being TRBD1 (6 bases). The V end lost 6 bases, the J end lost 2 bases, and 13 bases lay between the germline ends. This CDR3 contains 14 residues. The germline gives CDR1 SNHLY, CDR2 FYNNEI. The CDR3 DNA reads as TGTGCCAGCAGCTGGGGACAACTTAACACTGAAGCTTTCTTT. Translated, it gives CASSWGQLNTEAFF.

The sample holds one count of this clone. The rearrangement links TRBV11-2 to TRBJ1-4, with a tentative D call TRBD1 (5 bases). The CDR3 loop spans 14 amino acids. CDR1 is SGHAT, CDR2 FQNNGV, per germline. The V end was cut by 4 bases, the J end by 3 bases, with 9 bases between. This chain's CDR3 is CASSSRAANEKLFF. The CDR3 DNA follows: TGTGCCAGCAGCTCCAGGGCGGCTAATGAAAAACTGTTTTTT.

This chain joins TRBV5-1 and TRBJ2-5, with D uncertain. Trimming left V 0 bases short and J 0 bases short, with 12 bases between. In germline, CDR1 is SGHRS, CDR2 YFSETQ. This CDR3 is 16 amino acids long. The CDR3 region has the DNA TGCGCCAGCAGCTTGGCCGCCGGGTTGTACCAAGAGACCCAGTACTTC. It is translated as CASSLAAGLYQETQYF.

The chain links TRBV2 to TRBJ2-2; 7 bases agree with TRBD2. V lost 4 bases to trimming and J lost 2 bases; unmatched junction nucleotides: 4. Germline lookup yields CDR1 SNHLY and CDR2 FYNNEI. This CDR3 comprises 15 residues. The CDR3 reads CASSGPSGNTGELFF. The CDR3 bases are TGTGCCAGCAGTGGGCCTAGCGGAAACACCGGGGAGCTGTTTTTT.

The V gene is TRBV21-1, the J gene TRBJ2-2; no check of the table's D call, TRBD1, against the DNA was made. TRBV21-1 is a pseudogene segment. This CDR3 is built from 16 residues. The CDR3 sequence is CASAQDGTEGTGELFF. As DNA, the CDR3 is TGTGCCAGCGCCCAAGACGGGACAGAAGGCACCGGGGAGCTGTTTTTT.

V and J are TRBV5-4 and TRBJ1-1; maybe TRBD1 (6 bases). The germline V gene encodes CDR1 SGHNT and CDR2 YYREEE (reference sequence). This CDR3 comprises 12 residues. Trimming left V 4 bases short and J 10 bases short, with 14 bases between. CDR3 sequence reads: CASSLPRGGAFF. The CDR3 nucleotides are TGTGCCAGCAGCCTACCACGAGGGGGAGCTTTCTTT.

The chain is built from TRBV19 and TRBJ2-7; a weak D match, TRBD2 (6 bases). Trimming stripped 3 bases from V and 2 bases from J, with 11 bases between. Germline CDR1 reads LNHDA; CDR2 reads SQIVND (reference sequence). The CDR3 sequence is 14 residues long. The DNA for the CDR3 is TGTGCCAGTAGTATGCAGGAGGGGCCCTACGAGCAGTACTTC. Protein product: CASSMQEGPYEQYF. The whole variable domain, remainder taken from reference TRBV19 and TRBJ2-7, is DGGITQSPKYLFRKEGQNVTLSCEQNLNHDAMYWYRQDPGQGLRLIYYSQIVNDFQKGDIAEGYSVSREKKESFPLTVTSAQKNPTAFYLCASSMQEGPYEQYFGPGTRLTVT.

The CDR3 DNA reads as TGTGCCAGCAGTGAGAGAACAGGGGCAAATGGCTACACCTTC. It encodes CASSERTGANGYTF. This rearrangement joins TRBV6-1 to TRBJ1-2; the match to TRBD1 covers 7 bases. Trimming cost V 3 bases and J 6 bases; bases outside gene matches: 7. CDR1 and CDR2 (germline): MNHNS, SASEGT. CDR3 size: 14 residues.

A single count supports this clone. The chain links TRBV27 to TRBJ2-7; 7 bases are shared with TRBD2. The V gene's germline CDR1 is MNHEY and CDR2 SMNVEV (reference sequence). This CDR3 contains 15 residues. V trimming: 0 bases; J trimming: 6 bases; junction bases outside the gene matches: 8. The CDR3 nucleotides read TGTGCCAGCAGTTTATCGGGGAGGGTGGTGGCCGAGCAGTACTTC. Amino acids: CASSLSGRVVAEQYF.

This chain connects TRBV30 to TRBJ2-7; tentatively, D is TRBD1 (6 bases). The CDR3 spans 10 residues. Germline V gives CDR1 GTSNPN, CDR2 SVGIG (reference sequence). The germline V and J ends were trimmed by 0 bases and 12 bases, with 9 bases remaining between them. The CDR3 here is CAWSVGTLYF. CDR3 nucleotides: TGTGCCTGGAGTGTCGGGACATTGTACTTC.

This rearrangement joins TRBV9 to TRBJ1-3; D is possibly TRBD1 (6 bases). CDR3 length: 16 residues. The ends were cut back, 3 bases at V and 1 base at J, with 14 bases in the middle. Germline V lookup: CDR1 SGDLS, CDR2 YYNGEE. As DNA, the CDR3 is TGTGCCAGCAGCGATAACTCCCAGGGGTCTGGAAACACCATATATTTT. Amino acids: CASSDNSQGSGNTIYF.

V usage is TRBV9 and J usage is TRBJ2-7, with D unclear. The CDR3 spans 14 residues. Germline V gene data show CDR1 as SGDLS and CDR2 as YYNGEE. V lost 0 bases and J 0 bases, leaving 7 bases between the germline ends. DNA for the CDR3: TGTGCCAGCAGCGTAGGTGGGCTCTCCTACGAGCAGTACTTC. Its protein product is CASSVGGLSYEQYF.

Only one count was recorded for this clone. The chain links TRBV4-1 to TRBJ1-3; D call uncertain. This CDR3 has 14 residues. Germline V gene data show CDR1 as MGHRA and CDR2 as YSYEKL. Deletions cut 7 bases from V and 1 base from J, with 11 bases between. In nucleotides, the CDR3 is TGCGCCAGCACCAACAGACCTTCTGGAAACACCATATATTTT. Protein product: CASTNRPSGNTIYF.

The gene calls are TRBV6-1 and TRBJ2-3; 11 nucleotides match TRBD2. CDR1 and CDR2 (germline): MNHNS, SASEGT. This CDR3 contains 17 residues. V was pared by 0 bases and J by 3 bases, with 5 bases of the junction left unmatched. CDR3 sequence reads: CASSEARLAGGTDTQYF. CDR3 DNA: TGTGCCAGCAGTGAAGCGCGGCTAGCGGGAGGAACAGATACGCAGTATTTT.

This clone has just one count. This rearrangement joins TRBV10-2 to TRBJ2-4; 8 bases are shared with TRBD1. J lost 3 bases, V lost 2 bases, and 6 bases had no gene match. The CDR3 loop spans 16 amino acids. Looked up from germline, CDR1 is WSHSY and CDR2 is SAAADI. The CDR3 region has the DNA TGCGCCAGCAGTGAGCACCCTGGACAGGGCAAAAACATTCAGTACTTC. Translation: CASSEHPGQGKNIQYF.

The chain couples TRBV27 to TRBJ2-1; 9 bases match TRBD2. The CDR3 has 15 residues. Germline CDR1 and CDR2: MNHEY and SMNVEV (reference sequence). V dropped 2 bases and J dropped 9; count of bases not matched to a gene: 8. The CDR3 loop reads CASSLATSGGSEQFF. In nucleotides, the CDR3 is TGTGCCAGCAGTTTAGCGACTAGCGGAGGTAGTGAGCAGTTCTTC.

The chain is built from TRBV28 and TRBJ1-2, with 7 nucleotides matching TRBD1. CDR3 length equals 14 residues. V lost 5 bases to trimming and J lost 4 bases; unmatched junction nucleotides: 7. Germline V gene data show CDR1 as MDHEN and CDR2 as SYDVKM. The CDR3 loop is CASSNRDRPYGYTF. The CDR3 DNA reads as TGTGCCAGCAGTAACCGGGACAGACCCTATGGCTACACCTTC.

J is TRBJ2-7 and V is TRBV18; unclear D gene. CDR3 length: 17 residues. The germline V and J ends were trimmed by 1 base and 2 bases, with 18 bases remaining between them. Germline lookup yields CDR1 KGHSH and CDR2 LQKENI. Written as DNA, the CDR3 is TGTGCCAGCTCACCACTACACGACCCCAACCGGGCCTACGAGCAGTACTTC. Its protein product is CASSPLHDPNRAYEQYF.